What follows are 11 T cell receptor beta chains derived from one specimen sequenced in a study of blood T cell repertoires in COVID-19. Data came from immunoSEQ multiplex PCR; TCRdb stores just in-frame clones and leaves some out. The sample shows some 150,000 clones, roughly 86% of them seen only once. The sample taken for sequencing was peripheral blood. All receptors derive from a human donor in a cohort sampled during active COVID-19.

With respect to this clone: This sample includes further DNA sequences coding for the same CDR3. The chain recombines TRBV28 with TRBJ1-5, with 8 positions matching TRBD1. Germline lookup yields CDR1 MDHEN and CDR2 SYDVKM. Trimming took 3 bases from V and 4 from J; bases not matched to a gene: 5. The length of the CDR3 is 15 residues. CDR3 bases: TGTGCCAGCAGTTTGATTCAGGGGGCGAATCAGCCCCAGCATTTT. Protein sequence: CASSLIQGANQPQHF.

This chain joins TRBV11-2 and TRBJ2-4; TRBD2 is a possible D gene (6 bases). This CDR3 has 14 amino acids. Germline V lookup: CDR1 SGHAT, CDR2 FQNNGV. V was pared by 5 bases and J by 3 bases, with 11 bases between. CDR3 amino acids: CASSPPGVKNIQYF. The CDR3 DNA reads TGTGCCAGCAGCCCTCCGGGGGTCAAAAACATTCAGTACTTC.

The rearrangement links TRBV4-1 to TRBJ1-4, with TRBD1 matching 7 bases. The trim removed 4 bases at V and 4 bases at J, leaving 6 bases unmatched. CDR3 length equals 15 residues. The V gene's germline CDR1 is MGHRA and CDR2 YSYEKL. CDR3 coding DNA: TGCGCCAGCAGCCTGACAGGGCTAGTTAATGAAAAACTGTTTTTT. Translated: CASSLTGLVNEKLFF.

The chain employs TRBV29-1 and TRBJ2-4; no clear D gene. CDR3 length: 13 residues. Looked up from germline, CDR1 is SQVTM and CDR2 is ANQGSEA. Trimming shortened V by 5 bases and J by 7 bases, and 15 bases separated the two germline ends. The CDR3 reads CSVQSSTPNIQYF. CDR3 in DNA: TGCAGCGTTCAATCATCAACACCGAACATTCAGTACTTC.

This chain uses TRBV9 with TRBJ2-3; 7 nucleotides align to TRBD1. The germline CDR1 and CDR2 sequences are SGDLS and YYNGEE. This CDR3 comprises 14 residues. V gave up 0 bases and J gave up 5 bases; unmatched junction bases: 3. DNA for the CDR3: TGTGCCAGCAGCGTAGAGGGGGCTGGAGATACGCAGTATTTT. This translates into CASSVEGAGDTQYF.

The chain recombines TRBV7-2 with TRBJ2-7; the match to TRBD1 covers 9 bases. The CDR3 has 15 amino acids. CDR1 and CDR2 (germline): SGHTA, FQGNSA. Trimming cost V 4 bases and J 5 bases; bases outside gene matches: 9. CDR3 loop: CASSWGTGRLDEQYF. The CDR3 nucleotides read TGTGCCAGCAGCTGGGGGACAGGGAGGCTCGACGAGCAGTACTTC.

The chain couples TRBV18 to TRBJ2-1; D might be TRBD1 (6 bases). Germline V lookup: CDR1 KGHSH, CDR2 LQKENI. V lost 3 bases to trimming and J lost 0 bases, with 12 bases between them. The CDR3 contains 16 residues. CDR3 in amino acids: CASSPATGFSYNEQFF. The CDR3 nucleotides read TGTGCCAGCTCACCTGCTACAGGGTTCTCCTACAATGAGCAGTTCTTC.

The V call is TRBV24-1, the J call TRBJ1-1, with D possibly TRBD1 on 6 matching bases. The CDR3 consists of 14 residues. Germline CDR1 and CDR2: KGHDR and SFDVKD. The germline V and J ends were trimmed by 9 bases and 1 base, with 14 bases remaining between them. The chain's CDR3 is CATAGAGKNTEAFF. CDR3 coding DNA: TGTGCCACCGCGGGGGCAGGGAAGAACACTGAAGCTTTCTTT.

CDR3 in amino acids: CSVAGDSSYNEQFF. The CDR3 region has the DNA TGCAGCGTCGCAGGCGACAGCTCCTACAATGAGCAGTTCTTC. The chain joins TRBV29-1 to TRBJ2-1; D possibly corresponds to TRBD1 (5 bases). This CDR3 has 14 amino acids. Trimming stripped 6 bases from V and 0 bases from J, with 12 bases between. The germline gives CDR1 SQVTM, CDR2 ANQGSEA.

The rearrangement links TRBV28 to TRBJ2-7; TRBD2 might be the D (5 bases). Germline V gene sequence: CDR1 MDHEN, CDR2 SYDVKM. Trimming removed 2 bases from V and 6 bases from J, with 11 bases in between. There are 13 residues in the CDR3. The CDR3 nucleotides are TGTGCCAGCAGTTTAGGAGGATTCGCCGAGCAGTACTTC. Translation: CASSLGGFAEQYF.

This clone showed up just once. V gene TRBV6-6 combines with J gene TRBJ1-1, with D tentatively TRBD1 (5 bases). Germline V gene sequence: CDR1 MNHNY, CDR2 SVGAGI (reference sequence). The CDR3 has 15 residues. V was clipped by 6 bases and J by 0 bases, with 14 bases between them. CDR3 loop: CASSQPGQVNTEAFF. The CDR3 DNA reads TGTGCCAGCAGCCAACCCGGACAAGTGAACACTGAAGCTTTCTTT.